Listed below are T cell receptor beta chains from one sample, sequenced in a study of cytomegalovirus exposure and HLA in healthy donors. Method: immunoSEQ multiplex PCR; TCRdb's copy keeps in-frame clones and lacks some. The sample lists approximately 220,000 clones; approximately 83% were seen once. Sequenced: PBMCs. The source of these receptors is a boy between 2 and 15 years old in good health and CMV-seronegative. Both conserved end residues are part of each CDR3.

CDR3aa: CAWRWGQGDGYTF; v_gene: TRBV30; j_gene: TRBJ1-2
CDR3aa: CASSPSDATNEKLFF; v_gene: TRBV7-8; j_gene: TRBJ1-4
CDR3aa: CARNGGASGVSDTQYF; v_gene: TRBV9; j_gene: TRBJ2-3
CDR3aa: CASSAGASSYNEQFF; v_gene: TRBV7-6; j_gene: TRBJ2-1
CDR3aa: CASSGQGGLNYGYTF; v_gene: TRBV5-6; j_gene: TRBJ1-2
CDR3aa: CASKTGKGDTQYF; v_gene: TRBV19; j_gene: TRBJ2-3
CDR3aa: CASSFSPGSGNNEQFF; v_gene: TRBV7-9; j_gene: TRBJ2-1
CDR3aa: CASSSLVTDTQYF; v_gene: TRBV7-6; j_gene: TRBJ2-3
CDR3aa: CASNWEGMNEQYF; v_gene: TRBV7-2; j_gene: TRBJ2-7
CDR3aa: CASNTGDTDGYTF; v_gene: TRBV6-5; j_gene: TRBJ1-2
CDR3aa: CASSTRVEQYF; v_gene: TRBV5-6; j_gene: TRBJ2-7
CDR3aa: CASSIGGGHVTEAFF; v_gene: TRBV19; j_gene: TRBJ1-1
CDR3aa: CASSSPLNPGSYNEQFF; v_gene: TRBV7-8; j_gene: TRBJ2-1
CDR3aa: CASSHDMTSSYNEQFF; v_gene: TRBV6-4; j_gene: TRBJ2-1
CDR3aa: CASSYLRGDTQYF; v_gene: TRBV6-5; j_gene: TRBJ2-3
CDR3aa: CAWSVAGGYGYTF; v_gene: TRBV30; j_gene: TRBJ1-2
CDR3aa: CASSRQGDYEQYF; v_gene: TRBV6-5; j_gene: NA
CDR3aa: CALGSTGELFF; v_gene: TRBV30; j_gene: TRBJ2-2
CDR3aa: CAWSFSRGGYTEAFF; v_gene: TRBV30; j_gene: TRBJ1-1
CDR3aa: CASSQDPSGVVTDTQYF; v_gene: TRBV4-1; j_gene: TRBJ2-3
CDR3aa: CASGRLYNEQFF; v_gene: TRBV27; j_gene: TRBJ2-1
CDR3aa: CASSLTRRPSGNTIYF; v_gene: TRBV11-2; j_gene: TRBJ1-3
CDR3aa: CSAGRDGEQYF; v_gene: TRBV29-1; j_gene: TRBJ2-7
CDR3aa: CASSLFSLKETSGKGGSYNEQFF; v_gene: TRBV5-1; j_gene: TRBJ2-1
CDR3aa: CASSYSVGAYYGYTF; v_gene: TRBV6-5; j_gene: TRBJ1-2
CDR3aa: CASAPSWGRDRHYEQYF; v_gene: TRBV21-1; j_gene: TRBJ2-7
CDR3aa: CASSTGTSGLQEQFF; v_gene: TRBV19; j_gene: TRBJ2-1
CDR3aa: CASSFLGQGGGYTF; v_gene: TRBV6-5; j_gene: TRBJ1-2
CDR3aa: CASSQVGLAGAHLLQETQYF; v_gene: TRBV4-1; j_gene: TRBJ2-5
CDR3aa: CASSRPLELAGEDYNEQFF; v_gene: TRBV9; j_gene: TRBJ2-1
CDR3aa: CASSMDQEREQYF; v_gene: TRBV5-1; j_gene: TRBJ2-7
CDR3aa: CASSEVRGIQPLHF; v_gene: TRBV6-1; j_gene: TRBJ1-6
CDR3aa: CASSQGRGGPSYNEQFF; v_gene: TRBV4-2; j_gene: TRBJ2-1
CDR3aa: CAIKGALETQYF; v_gene: TRBV10-3; j_gene: TRBJ2-5
CDR3aa: CSVLTGRESEKLFF; v_gene: TRBV29-1; j_gene: TRBJ1-4
CDR3aa: CAIRTPDRGLYGYTF; v_gene: TRBV10-3; j_gene: TRBJ1-2
CDR3aa: CASSPEGGSYNEQFF; v_gene: TRBV4-2; j_gene: TRBJ2-1
CDR3aa: CSAAGTSGRGSYEQYF; v_gene: TRBV29-1; j_gene: TRBJ2-7
CDR3aa: CASTTGAGSGANVLTF; v_gene: TRBV28; j_gene: TRBJ2-6
CDR3aa: CSVEDLRGTGSGGFQYF; v_gene: TRBV29-1; j_gene: TRBJ2-3
CDR3aa: CASSPSGTEAFF; v_gene: TRBV5-1; j_gene: TRBJ1-1
CDR3aa: CATSRVRADYTF; v_gene: TRBV15; j_gene: TRBJ1-2
CDR3aa: CASSLKGVYEQFF; v_gene: TRBV5-1; j_gene: TRBJ2-1
CDR3aa: CASSDGRGRNEQYF; v_gene: TRBV10-2; j_gene: TRBJ2-7
CDR3aa: CASSFPSGGPGNEQFF; v_gene: TRBV11-2; j_gene: TRBJ2-1
CDR3aa: CASSHGQLYSYNEQFF; v_gene: TRBV5-1; j_gene: TRBJ2-1
CDR3aa: CAISGLAGGQLSTDTQYF; v_gene: TRBV10-3; j_gene: TRBJ2-3
CDR3aa: CASSSGTSGRNEQFF; v_gene: TRBV27; j_gene: TRBJ2-1
CDR3aa: CASSMVSSSYNEQFF; v_gene: TRBV19; j_gene: TRBJ2-1
CDR3aa: CASRGLARYNEQFF; v_gene: TRBV6-5; j_gene: TRBJ2-1
CDR3aa: CASSAWGTSGRYGHEQYF; v_gene: TRBV9; j_gene: TRBJ2-7
CDR3aa: CAWSVPRTGIGNEKLFF; v_gene: TRBV30; j_gene: TRBJ1-4
CDR3aa: CASAAGGGETQYF; v_gene: TRBV12-5; j_gene: TRBJ2-5
CDR3aa: CASSPDQETQYF; v_gene: TRBV9; j_gene: TRBJ2-5
CDR3aa: CASSPSDGEQYF; v_gene: TRBV11-2; j_gene: TRBJ2-7
CDR3aa: CASSQEGAGYGYTF; v_gene: TRBV4-2; j_gene: TRBJ1-2
CDR3aa: CASSLVQGTGYEQYF; v_gene: TRBV11-2; j_gene: TRBJ2-7
CDR3aa: CASSIATGGSYEQYF; v_gene: TRBV19; j_gene: TRBJ2-7
CDR3aa: CASSLGGRYEQYF; v_gene: TRBV5-6; j_gene: TRBJ2-7
CDR3aa: CASSVDGRTYTEAFF; v_gene: TRBV9; j_gene: TRBJ1-1